A selection of T cell receptor beta chains follows, all from one sample in a study of shared clonotypes between healthy human individuals. Produced via immunoSEQ multiplex PCR; TCRdb's table is partial and in-frame only. The profile shows about 1.1 million clones, 75% to 80% of them singletons. The source material was memory CD4+ T cells from PBMCs. The source is a young man in good health. Some clones in this sample may be carry-over from other donors' samples. CDR3s include the opening cysteine and the closing phenylalanine or tryptophan. Fields, in order: J gene, V gene, CDR3 protein.

j_gene: TRBJ2-7; v_gene: TRBV4-2; CDR3aa: CASRFSERDSYEQYF
j_gene: TRBJ1-1; v_gene: TRBV30; CDR3aa: CAWSPLRGGGSTEAFF
j_gene: TRBJ2-5; v_gene: TRBV14; CDR3aa: CASSQWAGEETQYF
j_gene: TRBJ2-2; v_gene: TRBV2; CDR3aa: CASSEEAGELFF
j_gene: TRBJ2-1; v_gene: TRBV7-3; CDR3aa: CASSETRGDLSYNEQFF
j_gene: TRBJ1-3; v_gene: TRBV7-2; CDR3aa: CASSPNPDRGNTIYF
j_gene: TRBJ2-6; v_gene: TRBV14; CDR3aa: CASSHTVTGTGGLPGANVLTF
j_gene: TRBJ2-5; v_gene: TRBV10-3; CDR3aa: CAIQTRTEETQYF
j_gene: TRBJ1-5; v_gene: TRBV7-8; CDR3aa: CASSLARNQPQHF
j_gene: TRBJ2-1; v_gene: TRBV5-1; CDR3aa: CASSGQNSYNEQFF
j_gene: TRBJ2-7; v_gene: TRBV7-8; CDR3aa: CASSSMLSGVGYEQYF
j_gene: TRBJ1-5; v_gene: TRBV4-2; CDR3aa: CASSQEGRGKPQHF
j_gene: TRBJ1-1; v_gene: TRBV28; CDR3aa: CASSDQTGRGTEAFF